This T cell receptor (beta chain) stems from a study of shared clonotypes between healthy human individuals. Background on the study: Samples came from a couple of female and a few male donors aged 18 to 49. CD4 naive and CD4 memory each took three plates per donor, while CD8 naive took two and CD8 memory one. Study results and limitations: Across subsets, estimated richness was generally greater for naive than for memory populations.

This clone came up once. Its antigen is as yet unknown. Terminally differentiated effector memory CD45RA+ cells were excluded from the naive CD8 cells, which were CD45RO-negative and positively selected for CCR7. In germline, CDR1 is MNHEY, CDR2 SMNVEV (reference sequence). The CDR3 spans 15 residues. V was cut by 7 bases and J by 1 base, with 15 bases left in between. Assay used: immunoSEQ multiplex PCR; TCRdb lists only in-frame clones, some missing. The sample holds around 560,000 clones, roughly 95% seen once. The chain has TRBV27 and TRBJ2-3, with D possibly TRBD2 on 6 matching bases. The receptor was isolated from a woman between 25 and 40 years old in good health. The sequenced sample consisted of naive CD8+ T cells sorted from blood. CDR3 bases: TGTGCCAGCAAAGCGGGTGGTATGGGCACAGATACGCAGTATTTT. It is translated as CASKAGGMGTDTQYF.